The entry that follows covers one TCR beta chain sequence. It was during active infection that Seattle patients were enrolled and then longitudinally followed. This sample is part of a study of blood T cell repertoires in COVID-19. This CDR3 spans 15 amino acids. Germline V gene sequence: CDR1 LNHDA, CDR2 SQIVND (reference sequence). J lost 1 base, V lost 5 bases, and 3 bases had no gene match. Profiling relied on immunoSEQ multiplex PCR, and the TCRdb table lists in-frame clones only, not all of them. The table shows hundreds of thousands of clones, with around 90% occurring only once. J is TRBJ2-2 and V is TRBV19; 8 bases agree with TRBD1. This clonotype was obtained from a woman in her 70s with COVID-19, enrolled during active disease. The sample was peripheral blood. The CDR3 spells CASSYGTGNTGELFF. The CDR3, as DNA: TGTGCCAGTAGTTACGGGACAGGGAACACCGGGGAGCTGTTTTTT.